The T cell receptor beta chain described here comes from a study of spatial heterogeneity in lung cancer. Study-level findings and limits: For expanded intratumoral alpha and beta TCRs, counts tracked tumor mutation counts.

TCRdb redid the calling of the 5' RACE reads with MiXCR, one entry per CDR3 protein. The data hold several thousand distinct CDR3 sequences, with roughly 6% observed a single time. This clonotype occurred once. Its target is not known. Noted time point: sample taken at primary tumor resection. The CDR3 sequence is 14 residues long. The ends were cut back, 1 base at V and 3 bases at J, with 12 bases in the middle. The germline V gene has CDR1 DFQATT and CDR2 SNEGSKA (reference sequence). The gene calls are TRBV20-1 and TRBJ1-1, with D unresolved. This specimen was lung tumor tissue, taken at surgery. This clonotype was sampled from a male donor with early-stage non-small cell lung cancer. DNA of the CDR3: TGCAGTGCTAGAGCGATCCGGCGGTACACTGAAGCTTTCTTT. Translated: CSARAIRRYTEAFF.